This T cell receptor beta chain was identified in a study of tumor-infiltrating lymphocytes in localized non-small cell lung cancer. On the study more broadly: Patients included smokers and never-smokers with various histologies, some sampled after neoadjuvant chemotherapy. Study-level findings and limits: TCR sequencing covered a subset of patients with enough tissue. TCRbeta sequencing showed higher T cell infiltration in tumors than uninvolved lung. No T-cell fraction difference was seen between IM1 and IM2 tumors.

Germline CDR1 is KGHSH and CDR2 is LQKENI. The CDR3 loop spans 14 amino acids. Trimming removed 0 bases from V and 2 bases from J, with 7 bases in between. Remarks on this clone: Its antigen is unidentified.

Using immunoSEQ multiplex PCR, the repertoire was profiled, and TCRdb retains in-frame clones only, with some absent. The sample consists of around 10,000 clones, approximately 75% of them appearing once. This sequence was found in a human donor with non-small cell lung cancer. Input material: lung tumor tissue. The chain is built from TRBV18 and TRBJ2-5; TRBD1 is a possible D gene (6 bases). CDR3 protein: CASSPPTGQETQYF. As DNA, the CDR3 is TGTGCCAGCTCACCACCGACAGGTCAAGAGACCCAGTACTTC. Together with reference TRBV18 and TRBJ2-5, the CDR3 gives the full variable domain: NAGVMQNPRHLVRRRGQEARLRCSPMKGHSHVYWYRQLPEEGLKFMVYLQKENIIDESGMPKERFSAEFPKEGPSILRIQQVVRGDSAAYFCASSPPTGQETQYFGPGTRLLVL.